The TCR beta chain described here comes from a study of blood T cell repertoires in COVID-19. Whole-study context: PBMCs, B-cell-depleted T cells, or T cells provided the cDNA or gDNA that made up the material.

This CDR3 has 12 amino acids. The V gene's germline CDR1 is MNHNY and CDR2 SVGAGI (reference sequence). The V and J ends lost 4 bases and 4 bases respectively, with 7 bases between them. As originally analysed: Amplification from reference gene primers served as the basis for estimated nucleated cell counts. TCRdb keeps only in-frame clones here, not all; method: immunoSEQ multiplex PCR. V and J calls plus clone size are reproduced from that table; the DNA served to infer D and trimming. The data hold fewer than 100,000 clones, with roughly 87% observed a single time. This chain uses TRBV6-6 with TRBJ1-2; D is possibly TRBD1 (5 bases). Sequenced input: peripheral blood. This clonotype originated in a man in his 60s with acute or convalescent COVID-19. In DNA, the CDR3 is TGTGCCAGCAGTTCGACAGTCTATGGCTACACCTTC. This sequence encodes CASSSTVYGYTF.